This entry lists 15 T cell receptor beta chains sequenced from one sample in a study of CD8+ T cells in alopecia areata. The treatment was: oral pan-JAK inhibitor, 5-10 mg twice daily. RNA was isolated and reverse transcribed to cDNA, the sequencing template. Only in-frame clones appear in the TCRdb table, and some are missing; sequencing was by immunoSEQ multiplex PCR. The data contain 150,000 to 250,000 clones, about 60% of them singletons. Sequencing was performed on CD4+ T cells sorted from blood, taken at week 4, from a patient treated with tofacitinib. The receptor set was obtained from a human donor with alopecia areata.

There are a few counts of this clone. This chain uses TRBV29-1 with TRBJ2-5; tentative D call: TRBD1 (6 bases). Germline lookup yields CDR1 SQVTM and CDR2 ANQGSEA. This CDR3 has 11 residues. Trimming shortened V by 7 bases and J by 7 bases, and 13 bases separated the two germline ends. The CDR3 bases are TGCAGCGGGGACACCACAGGGACCCAGTACTTC. This sequence encodes CSGDTTGTQYF.

Details on this clone: A junction boundary mismatches the germline segment, possibly from a read error. This chain's CDR3 is CASSPALGQGLVSTDTQYF. The CDR3 DNA sequence: TGTGCTAGCAGCCCAGCTCTCGGCCAGGGGCTTGTTAGCACAGATACGCAGTATTTT. J is TRBJ2-3 and V is TRBV7-7, with TRBD1 as a possible D gene (6 bases). This CDR3 region has 19 residues. Looked up from germline, CDR1 is SSHAT and CDR2 is FNYEAQ (reference sequence).

The rearrangement uses TRBV2 and TRBJ1-4; TRBD1 matches 9 bases. The germline V gene has CDR1 SNHLY and CDR2 FYNNEI. The trim removed 6 bases at V and 6 bases at J, leaving 2 bases unmatched. This CDR3 spans 13 amino acids. The CDR3 is CASRGDRDEKLFF. CDR3 sequence (DNA): TGTGCCAGCAGGGGGGACAGGGATGAAAAACTGTTTTTT.

The CDR3 sequence is CASSDYYRGGYTF. CDR3 sequence (DNA): TGTGCCAGCAGTGACTACTACAGGGGAGGCTACACCTTC. The chain recombines TRBV25-1 with TRBJ1-2; 7 bases match TRBD1. Trimming at V came to 3 bases and at J to 8 bases, leaving 6 bases not matched to a gene. This CDR3 is built from 13 residues. Looked up from germline, CDR1 is MGHDK and CDR2 is SYGVNS.

The rearrangement links TRBV10-3 to TRBJ1-5, with TRBD1 matching 8 bases. This CDR3 is built from 13 residues. In germline, CDR1 is ENHRY, CDR2 SYGVKD. The junction had 4 bases not matched to a gene; V was cut back by 7 bases and J by 5 bases. The CDR3 DNA reads as TGTGCCATCACGGGACAGGTAGATCAGCCCCAGCATTTT. Protein: CAITGQVDQPQHF.

CDR3 residues: CASTPTALAGSPGNEQFF. CDR3 DNA sequence: TGCGCCAGCACCCCGACGGCCCTAGCGGGGTCACCCGGGAATGAGCAGTTCTTC. This chain uses TRBV4-1 with TRBJ2-1, with 9 bases aligning to TRBD2. The CDR3 has 18 amino acids. The germline V gene encodes CDR1 MGHRA and CDR2 YSYEKL. Unmatched junction bases numbered 20, after V lost 7 bases and J lost 7 bases.

This clone was observed a few times. V gene TRBV19 combines with J gene TRBJ2-1; 7 nucleotides match TRBD1. Germline loops: CDR1 LNHDA, CDR2 SQIVND (reference sequence). Trimming took 3 bases from V and 3 from J; bases not matched to a gene: 8. This CDR3 has 16 residues. The CDR3 reads CASSIIVGTVYNEQFF. The CDR3 region has the DNA TGTGCCAGTAGTATTATTGTGGGGACAGTCTACAATGAGCAGTTCTTC.

The genes are TRBV6-1 and TRBJ2-7; D is uncertain. The CDR3 totals 13 residues. CDR1 and CDR2 from the germline V gene are MNHNS and SASEGT. V was pared by 4 bases and J by 2 bases, with 9 bases between. The CDR3 region is CASSVSIPYEQYF. The CDR3 nucleotides read TGTGCCAGCAGTGTATCCATCCCCTACGAGCAGTACTTC.

This clone was picked up one time. The gene calls are TRBV27 and TRBJ1-5; D unclear. V was cut by 1 base and J by 6 bases, with 10 bases left in between. The CDR3 has 14 amino acids. Germline CDR1 MNHEY, CDR2 SMNVEV (reference sequence). The CDR3 region has the DNA TGTGCCAGCAGTTTATACGTGGGTTCTCAGCCCCAGCATTTT. This codes for CASSLYVGSQPQHF.

The chain employs TRBV18 and TRBJ2-6; 8 nucleotides agree with TRBD1. The CDR3 is 18 residues long. Germline V lookup: CDR1 KGHSH, CDR2 LQKENI. Trimming at V came to 6 bases and at J to 0 bases, leaving 10 bases not matched to a gene. CDR3 loop: CASSHGQGVYSGANVLTF. The CDR3 nucleotides read TGTGCCAGCTCCCACGGACAGGGCGTATACTCTGGGGCCAACGTCCTGACTTTC.

The CDR3 reads CSANPTEKLFF. Here the CDR3 DNA reads TGCAGTGCTAACCCAACTGAAAAACTGTTTTTT. J is TRBJ1-4 and V is TRBV20-1; D is uncertain. This CDR3 has 11 residues. The ends were cut back, 4 bases at V and 7 bases at J, with 7 bases in the middle. Germline CDR1 is DFQATT and CDR2 is SNEGSKA (reference sequence).

V gene TRBV30 combines with J gene TRBJ1-5; maybe TRBD1 (5 bases). Germline lookup yields CDR1 GTSNPN and CDR2 SVGIG (reference sequence). The CDR3 is 13 residues long. Trimming stripped 5 bases from V and 5 bases from J, with 13 bases between. The CDR3 sequence: CAWGHSADQPQHF. CDR3 in DNA: TGTGCCTGGGGACATTCAGCCGATCAGCCCCAGCATTTT.

This chain joins TRBV7-2 and TRBJ2-7; tentatively, D is TRBD1 (6 bases). CDR1 SGHTA and CDR2 FQGNSA come from the germline V gene. The V end lost 5 bases, the J end lost 4 bases, and 12 bases lay between the germline ends. The CDR3 sequence is 13 residues long. CDR3 protein: CASSPRQVYEQYF. CDR3 in DNA: TGTGCCAGCAGCCCGAGACAGGTTTACGAGCAGTACTTC. Complete variable domain (other parts from reference TRBV7-2 and TRBJ2-7): GAGVSQSPSNKVTEKGKDVELRCDPISGHTALYWYRQSLGQGLEFLIYFQGNSAPDKSGLPSDRFSAERTGGSVSTLTIQRTQQEDSAVYLCASSPRQVYEQYFGPGTRLTVT.

This chain joins TRBV25-1 and TRBJ2-5; unclear D gene. Germline CDR1 is MGHDK and CDR2 is SYGVNS. The length of the CDR3 is 12 residues. V gave up 8 bases and J gave up 2 bases, with 9 bases separating them. Here the CDR3 reads CASDGQQETQYF. The CDR3, as DNA: TGTGCCAGCGACGGGCAGCAAGAGACCCAGTACTTC.

This sequence joins TRBV5-4 and TRBJ2-5; a weak D match, TRBD2 (7 bases). V was pared by 0 bases and J by 2 bases, with 14 bases between. The CDR3 consists of 16 residues. Germline CDR1 and CDR2: SGHNT and YYREEE (reference sequence). The CDR3 region is CASSLAGGHKQETQYF. As DNA, the CDR3 is TGTGCCAGCAGCTTGGCGGGGGGCCATAAACAAGAGACCCAGTACTTC.